This record looks at one T cell receptor (beta chain) sequence and its context. Its antigen is currently not known. The sample holds no much larger clone one base away, and base qualities are not on file. This sample is part of a study of T cells in localized non-small cell lung cancer (dated by TCRdb to about 2020). About the study as a whole: The study analyzed T cell repertoires of about 230 early-stage NSCLC patients, comparing tumors and uninvolved tumor-adjacent lungs. All 250 or so NSCLC patients in the cohort were treatment-naive and had localized lung tumors that were resected. NSCLC patients had a mean age of around 61 years, and 129 were male and about 110 female. Study-wide findings and limitations: Higher T cell density in blood was associated with longer overall survival, whereas higher clonality in adjacent lung was associated with shorter survival. Since the design was exploratory, TCR variables were selected using unadjusted p-values with no false-discovery rate correction. Because multi-region tumor sequencing was not performed, intratumor heterogeneity could not be ruled out. Uninvolved tumor-adjacent lung showed the highest T cell clonality, higher than tumor, which suggests more focused antigenic responses in the uninvolved tumor-adjacent lung. Of the top 100 tumor clones, a median of roughly 57 were detected in paired uninvolved adjacent lung; some 28 were also among that lung's top 100.

The immunoSEQ Assay was used to sequence TCR beta CDR3 regions from DNA. As for the authors' bioinformatics: T cell density was computed as TCR beta template counts normalized to usable DNA estimated by amplifying housekeeping genes. Richness was estimated with the preseqR package, extrapolating to 400,000 templates for PBMC samples and 120,000 templates for tissue samples. Clonality was taken to be one minus Pielou's evenness. Differential abundance testing on productive amino-acid clonotypes, with a minimum total count of 5 and an alpha of 0.1, was used to identify tissue-enriched TCRs. The Jaccard Index and the Morisita Overlap Index were used to quantify repertoire overlap between compartments. GLIPH clustered TCR beta CDR3s with public tetramer-defined viral CDR3s; viral motifs required at least three viral sequences plus V-gene enrichment. The source is immuneACCESS, and TCRdb retained only in-frame sequences with V and J called. Part of the clones is not carried over; for the studies checked, unresolved V genes explain less than half of this, and the remainder is unexplained. V, J and clone size were drawn from that table, and D and trimming were deduced from the DNA. Within this sample are about 15,000 clones, with 85% to 90% of them counted one time only. Approximately 4% of the sample is held by the ten biggest clonotypes.

At diagnosis, tumor, uninvolved tumor-adjacent lung and peripheral blood were collected and then preserved as a mix of FFPE and fresh-frozen material. For TCR repertoire profiling, blood samples were analyzed as peripheral blood mononuclear cells. From cysteine to phenylalanine, the CDR3 is 16 amino acids long. The only DNA kept is the CDR3, 48 bases in frame from the first base. The V and J ends are trimmed by 5 bases and 4 bases, leaving 20 bases between them. CDR1 and CDR2 are read off the germline V gene as SGHAT and FQNNGV. This receptor was obtained from a woman aged 40-69 years with stage I lung adenocarcinoma. This sequence uses TRBV11-2 and TRBJ2-5; no D gene is confidently identified. Material: peripheral blood, obtained before any cancer treatment. The CDR3 amino acid sequence is: CASSDRRFQSGETQYF. The DNA sequence follows: TGTGCCAGCAGCGATAGGAGATTTCAATCCGGAGAGACCCAGTACTTC.